This T cell receptor (beta chain) was sequenced during a study of human T cells and chemical hapten exposure. Broader study findings: Among expanded TCRs, significantly more large CDR3 similarity clusters formed than among controls. Donors, who had alopecia, may show an immune response that differs from healthy people's.

Points on this clonotype: Its matching antigen is unknown.

Time point noted: patch test 1, 2 weeks after DPC sensitization. The treatment was: therapeutic diphenylcyclopropenone sensitization with weekly scalp DPC. People who gave samples had alopecia, were 18 to 70 years old, and were suitable for DPC. Unique molecular identifiers were affixed to discrete cDNA molecules within the library. TCRdb re-derived calls from the RACE reads in MiXCR, one entry per CDR3 protein. The sample records 74,000 or so distinct CDR3 sequences, around 10% being singletons. The germline V and J ends were trimmed by 5 bases and 7 bases, with 8 bases remaining between them. CDR1 and CDR2 (germline): MNHEY, SVGEGT. The CDR3 has 11 residues.

The rearrangement joins TRBV6-2 or TRBV6-3 to TRBJ1-1, with D hard to call. The sequenced sample was whole blood, obtained in connection with sensitization to the hapten diphenylcyclopropenone (DPC). The source is a woman between 50 and 59 years old with alopecia areata. Some clones in this sample may be carry-over from other donors' samples. The CDR3 DNA reads TGTGCCAGCAGTCGGCAGGATGAAGCTTTCTTT. It is translated as CASSRQDEAFF.